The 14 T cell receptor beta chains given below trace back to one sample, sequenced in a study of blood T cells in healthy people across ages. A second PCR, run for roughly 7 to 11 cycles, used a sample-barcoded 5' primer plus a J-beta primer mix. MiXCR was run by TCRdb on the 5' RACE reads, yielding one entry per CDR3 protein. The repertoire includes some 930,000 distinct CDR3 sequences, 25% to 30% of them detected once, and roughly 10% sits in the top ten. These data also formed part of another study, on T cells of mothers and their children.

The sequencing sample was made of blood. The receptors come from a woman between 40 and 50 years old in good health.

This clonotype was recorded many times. The CDR3, as DNA: TGTGCCAGCAGCTTAACGCGGACAGAGAGCTACACCTTC. It codes for CASSLTRTESYTF. V usage is TRBV7-3 and J usage is TRBJ1-2; possible D gene TRBD1, 6 bases. Germline CDR1 and CDR2: SGHTA and FQGTGA. Trimming took 0 bases from V and 9 from J, leaving 11 bases between them. This CDR3 spans 13 amino acids.

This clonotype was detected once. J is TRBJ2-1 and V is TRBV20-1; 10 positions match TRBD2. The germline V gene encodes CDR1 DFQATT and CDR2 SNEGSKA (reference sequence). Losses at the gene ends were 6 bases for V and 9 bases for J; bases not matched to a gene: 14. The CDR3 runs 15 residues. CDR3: CSASGLAVPDGEQFF. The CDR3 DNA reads TGCAGTGCCAGTGGACTAGCGGTTCCTGATGGTGAGCAGTTCTTC.

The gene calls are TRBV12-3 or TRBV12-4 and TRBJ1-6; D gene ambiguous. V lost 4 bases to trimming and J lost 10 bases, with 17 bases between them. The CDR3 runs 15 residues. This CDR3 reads CASSSRGPYGSPLHF. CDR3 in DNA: TGTGCCAGCAGTTCGCGGGGTCCGTATGGATCACCCCTCCACTTT.

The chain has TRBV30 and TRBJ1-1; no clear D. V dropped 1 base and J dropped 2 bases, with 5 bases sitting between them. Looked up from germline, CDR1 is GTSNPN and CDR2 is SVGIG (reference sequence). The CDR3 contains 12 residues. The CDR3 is CAWSGVNTEAFF. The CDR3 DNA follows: TGTGCCTGGAGTGGGGTAAACACTGAAGCTTTCTTT.

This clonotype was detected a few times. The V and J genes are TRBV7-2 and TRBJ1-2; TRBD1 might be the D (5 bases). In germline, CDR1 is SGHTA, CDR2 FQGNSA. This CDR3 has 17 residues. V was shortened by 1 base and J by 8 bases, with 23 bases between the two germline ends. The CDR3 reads CASSLDGGNRHARGYTF. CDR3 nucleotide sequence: TGTGCCAGCAGCTTAGACGGGGGAAATAGGCACGCTCGGGGCTACACCTTC. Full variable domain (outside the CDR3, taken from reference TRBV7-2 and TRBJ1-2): GAGVSQSPSNKVTEKGKDVELRCDPISGHTALYWYRQSLGQGLEFLIYFQGNSAPDKSGLPSDRFSAERTGGSVSTLTIQRTQQEDSAVYLCASSLDGGNRHARGYTFGSGTRLTVV.

The CDR3 spells CASSRDYFEKLFF. DNA for the CDR3: TGTGCCAGCAGCCGAGATTACTTTGAAAAACTGTTTTTT. This rearrangement joins TRBV12-3 or TRBV12-4 to TRBJ1-4, with no clear D. Trimming left V 6 bases short and J 7 bases short, with 12 bases between. The CDR3 spans 13 residues.

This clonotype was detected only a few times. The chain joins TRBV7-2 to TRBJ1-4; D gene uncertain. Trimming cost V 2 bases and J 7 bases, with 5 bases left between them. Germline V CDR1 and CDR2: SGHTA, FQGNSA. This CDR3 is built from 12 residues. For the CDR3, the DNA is TGTGCCAGCAGCTTAATTACTGAAAAACTGTTTTTT. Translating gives CASSLITEKLFF.

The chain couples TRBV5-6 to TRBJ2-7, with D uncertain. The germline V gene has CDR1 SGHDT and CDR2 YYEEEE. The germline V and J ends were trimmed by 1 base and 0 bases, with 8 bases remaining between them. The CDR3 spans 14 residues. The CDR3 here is CASSLRQTSYEQYF. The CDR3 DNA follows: TGTGCCAGCAGCTTGCGTCAGACCTCCTACGAGCAGTACTTC.

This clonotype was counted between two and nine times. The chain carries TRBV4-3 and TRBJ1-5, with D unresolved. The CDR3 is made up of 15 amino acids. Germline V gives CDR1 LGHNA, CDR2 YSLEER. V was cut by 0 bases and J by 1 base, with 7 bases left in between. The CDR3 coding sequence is TGCGCCAGCAGCCAAGACTTGACGAGCAATCAGCCCCAGCATTTT. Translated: CASSQDLTSNQPQHF.

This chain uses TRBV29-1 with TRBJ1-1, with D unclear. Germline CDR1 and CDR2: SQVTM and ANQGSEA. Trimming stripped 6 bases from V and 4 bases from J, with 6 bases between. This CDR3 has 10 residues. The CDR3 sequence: CSVRVTEAFF. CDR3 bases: TGCAGCGTGCGAGTCACTGAAGCTTTCTTT.

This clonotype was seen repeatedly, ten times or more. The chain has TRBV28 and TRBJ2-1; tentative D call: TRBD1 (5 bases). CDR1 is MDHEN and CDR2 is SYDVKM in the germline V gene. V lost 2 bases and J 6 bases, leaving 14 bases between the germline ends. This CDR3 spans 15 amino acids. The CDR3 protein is CASSLERLRGNEQFF. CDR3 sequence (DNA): TGTGCCAGCAGTTTAGAGCGTCTTAGGGGCAATGAGCAGTTCTTC.

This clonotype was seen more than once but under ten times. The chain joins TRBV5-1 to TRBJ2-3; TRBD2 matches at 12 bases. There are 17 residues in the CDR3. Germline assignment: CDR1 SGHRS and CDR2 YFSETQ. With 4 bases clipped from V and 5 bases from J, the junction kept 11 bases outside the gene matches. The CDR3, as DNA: TGCGCCAGCAGCGCGCCGGGACTAGCGGGCCGAAAAGATACGCAGTATTTT. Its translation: CASSAPGLAGRKDTQYF.

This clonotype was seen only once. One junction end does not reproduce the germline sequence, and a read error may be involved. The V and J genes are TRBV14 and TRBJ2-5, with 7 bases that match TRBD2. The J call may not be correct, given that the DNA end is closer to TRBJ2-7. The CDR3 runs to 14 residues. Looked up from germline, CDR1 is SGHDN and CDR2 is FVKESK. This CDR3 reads CVSSQGRGAYEQYF. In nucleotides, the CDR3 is TGTGTCAGCAGCCAAGGCCGGGGGGCCTACGAGCAGTACTTC.

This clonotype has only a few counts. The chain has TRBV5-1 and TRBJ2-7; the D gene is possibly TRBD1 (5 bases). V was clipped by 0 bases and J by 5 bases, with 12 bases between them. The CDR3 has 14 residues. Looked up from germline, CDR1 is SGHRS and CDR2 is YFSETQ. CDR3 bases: TGCGCCAGCAGCTTGGCTCAGGGCAGGAACGAGCAGTACTTC. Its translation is CASSLAQGRNEQYF.